The clone carrying this T cell receptor (beta chain) was observed a few times. The CDR3 is made up of 13 amino acids. The germline V gene encodes CDR1 LGHDT and CDR2 YNNKEL (reference sequence). Trimming shortened V by 3 bases and J by 5 bases, and 11 bases separated the two germline ends. The sample originates from a study of molecular identifiers for immune sequencing clone quantification. From the PCR reads, TCRdb called clonotypes with MiXCR, one entry per CDR3 protein. This sample yields about 640,000 distinct CDR3 sequences, of which around 20% are seen a single time; roughly 0.83% belongs to the top ten.

This clonotype was obtained from a human donor in good health. Some libraries in this study had Jurkat cell RNA spiked in. The V and J genes are TRBV3-1 and TRBJ2-7; D remains ambiguous. The sample was naive CD8+ T cells from blood, with Jurkat cell RNA spiked in. Sample subset: FACS-sorted CD8+CD4-CCR7+CD45RA+ naive T cells. CDR3 protein: CASSHIPFDEQYF. The DNA of the CDR3 is TGTGCCAGCAGCCACATTCCATTTGACGAGCAGTACTTC.